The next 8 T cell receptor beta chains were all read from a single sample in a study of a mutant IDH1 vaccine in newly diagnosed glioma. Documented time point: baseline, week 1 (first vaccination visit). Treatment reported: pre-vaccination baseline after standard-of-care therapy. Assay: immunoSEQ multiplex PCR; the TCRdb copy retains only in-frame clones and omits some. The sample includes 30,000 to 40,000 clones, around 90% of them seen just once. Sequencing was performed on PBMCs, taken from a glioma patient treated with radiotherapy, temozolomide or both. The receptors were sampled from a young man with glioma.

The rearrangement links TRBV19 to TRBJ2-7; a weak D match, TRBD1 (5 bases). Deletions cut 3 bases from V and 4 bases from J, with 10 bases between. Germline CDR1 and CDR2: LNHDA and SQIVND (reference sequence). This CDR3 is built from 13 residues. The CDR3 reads CASSIGQGYEQYF. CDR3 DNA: TGTGCCAGTAGTATTGGGCAGGGTTACGAGCAGTACTTC.

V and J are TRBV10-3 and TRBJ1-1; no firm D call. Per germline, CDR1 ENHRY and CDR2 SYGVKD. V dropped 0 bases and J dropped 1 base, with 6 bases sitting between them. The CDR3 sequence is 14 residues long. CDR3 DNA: TGTGCCATCAGTGAGTCCCCAGGGAACACTGAAGCTTTCTTT. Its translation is CAISESPGNTEAFF.

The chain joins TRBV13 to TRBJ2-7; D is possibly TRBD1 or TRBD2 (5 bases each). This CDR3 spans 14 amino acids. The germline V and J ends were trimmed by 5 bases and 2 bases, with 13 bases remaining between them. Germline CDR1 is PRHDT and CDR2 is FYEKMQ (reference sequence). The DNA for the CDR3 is TGTGCCAGCAGCCTTTTTCAGGGACCCTACGAGCAGTACTTC. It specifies CASSLFQGPYEQYF.

The CDR3 protein is CSAMTTYEQYF. The CDR3 nucleotides are TGCAGTGCTATGACTACCTACGAGCAGTACTTC. J is TRBJ2-7 and V is TRBV20-1; D perhaps matches TRBD2 (5 bases). There are 11 residues in the CDR3. Trimming removed 4 bases from V and 2 bases from J, with 6 bases in between. CDR1 and CDR2 (germline): DFQATT, SNEGSKA (reference sequence).

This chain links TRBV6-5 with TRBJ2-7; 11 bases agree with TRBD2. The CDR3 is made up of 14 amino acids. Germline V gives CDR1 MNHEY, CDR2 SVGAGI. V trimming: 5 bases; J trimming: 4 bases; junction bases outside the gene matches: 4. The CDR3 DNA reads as TGTGCCAGCAGTCCCGGGACTAGCGGATACGAGCAGTACTTC. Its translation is CASSPGTSGYEQYF.

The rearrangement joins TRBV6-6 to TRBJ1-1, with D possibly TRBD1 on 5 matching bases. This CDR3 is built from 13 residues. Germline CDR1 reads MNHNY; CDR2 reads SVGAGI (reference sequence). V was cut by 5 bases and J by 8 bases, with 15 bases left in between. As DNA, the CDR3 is TGTGCCAGCAGTACCGGGACGGCAAGCGAAGCTTTCTTT. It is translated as CASSTGTASEAFF.

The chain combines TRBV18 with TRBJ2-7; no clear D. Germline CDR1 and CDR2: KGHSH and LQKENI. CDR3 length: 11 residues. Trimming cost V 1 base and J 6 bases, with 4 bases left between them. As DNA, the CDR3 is TGTGCCAGCTCACCACGTTTCGAGCAGTACTTC. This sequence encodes CASSPRFEQYF.

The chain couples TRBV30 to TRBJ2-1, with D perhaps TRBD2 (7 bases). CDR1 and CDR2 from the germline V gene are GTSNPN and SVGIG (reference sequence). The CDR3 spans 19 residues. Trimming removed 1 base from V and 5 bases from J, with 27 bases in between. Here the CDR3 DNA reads TGTGCCTGGAGTGAATGGGACATTTGGCGGGGGAGGGGGGACAATGAGCAGTTCTTC. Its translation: CAWSEWDIWRGRGDNEQFF.